This T cell receptor beta chain derives from a study of T cell changes during pregnancy in multiple sclerosis. Clones were sequenced by immunoSEQ multiplex PCR, and TCRdb holds only the in-frame ones, with some missing. The sample holds tens of thousands of clones, 91% seen once. CDR1 is SGHVS, CDR2 FNYEAQ, per germline. CDR3 size: 16 residues. The V end was cut by 0 bases, the J end by 0 bases, with 10 bases between. The chain employs TRBV7-6 and TRBJ2-3; D may be TRBD1 (7 bases). The specimen comprised peripheral blood, sampled in the third trimester of pregnancy. This sequence was found in a female donor in good health, enrolled as a control in a pregnancy study. CDR3 sequence reads: CASSLAQGRSTDTQYF. The CDR3 nucleotides are TGTGCCAGCAGCTTAGCACAGGGGAGGAGCACAGATACGCAGTATTTT. Full variable domain (remainder filled in from reference TRBV7-6 and TRBJ2-3): GAGVSQSPRYKVTKRGQDVALRCDPISGHVSLYWYRQALGQGPEFLTYFNYEAQQDKSGLPNDRFSAERPEGSISTLTIQRTEQRDSAMYRCASSLAQGRSTDTQYFGPGTRLTVL.